What follows describes a single TCR beta chain. As yet, its antigen is unknown. Germline V gives CDR1 LNHDA, CDR2 SQIVND (reference sequence). The germline V and J ends were trimmed by 11 bases and 4 bases, with 15 bases remaining between them. The CDR3 length is 13 residues. The sample originates from a study of cytomegalovirus exposure and HLA in healthy donors. Study findings and constraints: CMV serostatus stood as the only immune exposure information on hand.

The PCR made use of 60 Vbeta and 13 Jbeta primers. Method: immunoSEQ multiplex PCR; TCRdb's copy keeps in-frame clones and lacks some. The table includes 80,000 to 100,000 clones, roughly two thirds detected once. Sequenced material: PBMCs. The TCR was taken from a man aged 40-49 years in good health and CMV-seronegative. V usage is TRBV19 and J usage is TRBJ1-3; D might be TRBD1 (6 bases). In DNA, the CDR3 is TGTGCCCGTGGGGGCGCGGACGGAAACACCATATATTTT. It codes for CARGGADGNTIYF. The variable domain in full, with the rest retrieved from reference TRBV19 and TRBJ1-3, is DGGITQSPKYLFRKEGQNVTLSCEQNLNHDAMYWYRQDPGQGLRLIYYSQIVNDFQKGDIAEGYSVSREKKESFPLTVTSAQKNPTAFYLCARGGADGNTIYFGEGSWLTVV.